This T cell receptor beta chain derives from a study of Ad26.COV2.S vaccination and SARS-CoV-2 variants. Study information: The authors gave Ad26.COV2.S intramuscularly, either once or twice 56 days apart. Findings of the study overall: The TCR breadth and depth analyses may have understated or missed part of the total T cell responses.

Treatment: around 19 received Ad26.COV2.S at low or high dose, single or two shots; about 5 received placebo; per-sample allocation not given. Material that was analyzed had been drawn on day 63 after the first vaccine or placebo injection. An 18-55-year-old adult in Boston served as donor. As for this clone: What it recognizes is unknown.

Here immunoSEQ multiplex PCR was the method, and the copy in TCRdb shows in-frame clones only, minus some. The sample has approximately 300,000 clones, around 83% seen once. Trimming took off 5 bases at V and 2 bases at J, with 7 bases between the two ends. CDR3 length: 13 amino acids. Germline V CDR1 and CDR2: MNHEY, SVGAGI. V and J are TRBV6-5 and TRBJ1-5; a weak D match, TRBD1 (6 bases). The receptor's source is a person aged 18-60 years who received the Ad26.COV2.S COVID-19 vaccine or a placebo. The sample was peripheral blood, taken in a trial of Ad26.COV2.S vaccine versus placebo. CDR3 in DNA: TGTGCCAGCAGTAGACAGGGCAATCAGCCCCAGCATTTT. Translation: CASSRQGNQPQHF.